This TCR beta chain was recorded in a study of blood T cell repertoires in COVID-19. Study-wide context: Spain, Italy and the United States supplied samples that represented acute and convalescent COVID-19. Sources were T cells, B-cell-depleted T cells, or PBMCs; the material itself was cDNA or gDNA.

V lost 4 bases, J lost 6 bases, and 6 bases stayed unmatched. The CDR3 length is 15 residues. CDR1 is SEHNR, CDR2 FQNEAQ, per germline (reference sequence). Per the original data handling: Reference gene primers were amplified, and this amplification served to estimate nucleated cell counts. TCRdb keeps only in-frame clones here, not all; method: immunoSEQ multiplex PCR. The V and J calls and the clone size are those of that table, but D and trimming were determined from the DNA. The sample has about 300,000 clones; about 86% are singletons. The TCR was taken from a woman in her forties or fifties with acute or convalescent COVID-19. The chain recombines TRBV7-9 with TRBJ2-2, with TRBD2 matching 9 bases. The sequenced material came from peripheral blood. DNA of the CDR3: TGTGCCAGCAGCTACCGAGCGGGAGGTCCCGGGGAGCTGTTTTTT. The encoded protein is CASSYRAGGPGELFF.